This TCR beta chain originates from a study of shared clonotypes between healthy human individuals. The study, taken as a whole, reports: Sorted-subset sequencing was shown by rarefaction to be incomplete despite large depth.

Cells designated naive CD8 were CD45RO-negative and were positively selected for CCR7, with terminally differentiated effector memory CD45RA+ cells excluded. The trim removed 4 bases at V and 8 bases at J, leaving 7 bases unmatched. This CDR3 region has 14 residues. CDR1 SGHTA and CDR2 FQGNSA come from the germline V gene. In this sample, this clone turned up once. The antigen remains unidentified. The table came from immunoSEQ multiplex PCR; TCRdb's copy has only in-frame clones and leaves some out. The repertoire holds about 2.1 million clones, with around 93% as singletons. The TCR sequence derives from a man in his late teens or twenties in good health. Some clones in this sample may be carry-over from other donors' samples. V is TRBV7-2 and J is TRBJ1-2; 10 bases agree with TRBD1. The specimen was naive CD8+ T cells from PBMCs. CDR3 residues: CASSSIGTGVGYTF. Here the CDR3 DNA reads TGTGCCAGCAGCTCCATCGGGACAGGGGTAGGCTACACCTTC.